The 20 T cell receptor beta chains below come from one sample, sequenced in a study of radiotherapy plus CTLA-4 blockade in lung cancer. Clones were read by immunoSEQ multiplex PCR, and TCRdb kept only the in-frame ones, dropping some. The sample has 45,000 or so clones; 65% to 85% are singletons. Sequences were derived from peripheral blood, sampled from a patient treated with radiotherapy plus ipilimumab. The receptors were sampled from a human donor with non-small cell lung cancer who had stable disease on radiotherapy plus ipilimumab.

The chain is built from TRBV5-6 and TRBJ1-5; 9 positions match TRBD1. Germline loops: CDR1 SGHDT, CDR2 YYEEEE. The J segment lost 0 bases and the V segment lost 1 base, leaving 5 bases of the junction unmatched. The CDR3 is 17 amino acids. The DNA for the CDR3 is TGTGCCAGCAGCTTGCGGGACAGGGTTTATAGCAATCAGCCCCAGCATTTT. Protein: CASSLRDRVYSNQPQHF. The entire variable domain, with the rest obtained from reference TRBV5-6 and TRBJ1-5, is as follows: DAGVTQSPTHLIKTRGQQVTLRCSPKSGHDTVSWYQQALGQGPQFIFQYYEEEERQRGNFPDRFSGHQFPNYSSELNVNALLLGDSALYLCASSLRDRVYSNQPQHFGDGTRLSIL.

J is TRBJ1-1 and V is TRBV29-1; D not certain. V lost 3 bases, J lost 11 bases, and 10 bases lay in between. The CDR3 runs 10 residues. CDR1 and CDR2 (germline): SQVTM, ANQGSEA. CDR3 DNA: TGCAGCGTTGACAAGGGTAGCGCTTTCTTT. It is translated as CSVDKGSAFF.

This clone appeared once. The chain is built from TRBV27 and TRBJ2-7, with TRBD1 identical over 8 bases. Trimming cost V 5 bases and J 2 bases; bases outside gene matches: 11. This CDR3 is 16 amino acids long. The germline V gene has CDR1 MNHEY and CDR2 SMNVEV (reference sequence). The CDR3 bases are TGTGCCAGCAGTGGACACAGCAGGGGGCGGACCTACGAGCAGTACTTC. Protein product: CASSGHSRGRTYEQYF.

The genes are TRBV7-8 and TRBJ2-1; the match to TRBD1 covers 7 bases. CDR1 SGHVS and CDR2 FQNEAQ come from the germline V gene. J was trimmed by 0 bases and V by 5 bases; bases with no gene match: 7. The CDR3 runs 16 residues. The CDR3 spells CASSEGQTSSYNEQFF. The DNA of the CDR3 is TGTGCCAGCAGCGAGGGACAGACGAGCTCCTACAATGAGCAGTTCTTC.

The chain has TRBV5-1 and TRBJ1-3; perhaps TRBD1 as D (5 bases). V dropped 4 bases and J dropped 0 bases, with 14 bases sitting between them. Germline CDR1 SGHRS, CDR2 YFSETQ. The length of the CDR3 is 16 residues. The CDR3 protein is CASSKNDRGSGNTIYF. The CDR3 DNA is TGCGCCAGCAGCAAGAACGACAGAGGCTCTGGAAACACCATATATTTT.

The chain uses TRBV2 and TRBJ2-1; the match to TRBD2 covers 10 bases. Germline V gene sequence: CDR1 SNHLY, CDR2 FYNNEI. The V and J ends lost 7 bases and 7 bases, in that order; junction bases with no gene match: 10. This CDR3 is built from 15 residues. CDR3 sequence reads: CASIMATSGLNEQFF. The CDR3 coding sequence is TGTGCCAGCATCATGGCGACTAGCGGGTTAAATGAGCAGTTCTTC.

CDR3 sequence: CASSYQSGQGYGYTF. As DNA, the CDR3 is TGTGCCAGCAGTTATCAGAGCGGACAGGGCTATGGCTACACCTTC. This chain connects TRBV6-5 to TRBJ1-2; 8 bases are a match to TRBD1. Per germline, CDR1 MNHEY and CDR2 SVGAGI. Unmatched junction bases numbered 7, after V lost 3 bases and J lost 4 bases. CDR3 length equals 15 residues.

As regards this clone: This is likely a read error, given that the CDR3 carries no conserved phenylalanine or tryptophan at its end. The chain uses TRBV28 and TRBJ1-2; tentative D call: TRBD1 (6 bases). Germline CDR1 and CDR2: MDHEN and SYDVKM. The ends were cut back, 8 bases at V and 1 base at J, with 11 bases in the middle. CDR3 length equals 13 residues. This CDR3 is CASRQVLNYGYTL. CDR3 in DNA: TGTGCCAGCCGACAGGTGCTTAACTATGGCTACACCCTC.

The V and J genes are TRBV9 and TRBJ1-6, with TRBD1 identical over 7 bases. With 1 base clipped from V and 6 bases from J, the junction kept 7 bases outside the gene matches. The V gene's germline CDR1 is SGDLS and CDR2 YYNGEE. This CDR3 has 16 amino acids. The CDR3 spells CASSVSGKGANSPLHF. DNA for the CDR3: TGTGCCAGCAGCGTATCAGGGAAGGGGGCTAATTCACCCCTCCACTTT.

This chain uses TRBV6-6 with TRBJ1-5, with 7 bases aligning to TRBD1. The germline CDR1 and CDR2 sequences are MNHNY and SVGAGI (reference sequence). The CDR3 consists of 14 residues. Trimming took 6 bases from V and 4 from J; bases not matched to a gene: 6. In DNA form, the CDR3 reads TGTGCCAGCAGCAGAGGACAGGATAATCAGCCCCAGCATTTT. Residues: CASSRGQDNQPQHF.

This clone has only a few counts. V gene TRBV6-6 combines with J gene TRBJ1-1, with D unclear. Germline V gene data show CDR1 as MNHNY and CDR2 as SVGAGI (reference sequence). The CDR3 has 12 amino acids. The V end lost 6 bases, the J end lost 7 bases, and 12 bases lay between the germline ends. Written as DNA, the CDR3 is TGTGCCAGCAGACCGGCCGACCTTGAAGCTTTCTTT. Residues: CASRPADLEAFF.

V gene TRBV12-5 combines with J gene TRBJ1-3; D call uncertain. V dropped 3 bases and J dropped 0 bases, with 12 bases sitting between them. Germline assignment: CDR1 LGHNT and CDR2 FRNRAP. There are 16 residues in the CDR3. CDR3 nucleotides: TGTGCTAGTGGTTTTGTGGGAATTAGCTCTGGAAACACCATATATTTT. This codes for CASGFVGISSGNTIYF.

The chain couples TRBV29-1 to TRBJ2-3; TRBD1 is a possible D gene (6 bases). CDR3 length: 12 amino acids. Trimming removed 1 base at V and 8 bases at J, with 10 bases between. Germline V CDR1 and CDR2: SQVTM, ANQGSEA. The CDR3 DNA is TGCAGCGTTGAAGGGGTGGGGGCTACGCAGTATTTT. Amino acid sequence: CSVEGVGATQYF.

This clone was seen a handful of times. The chain employs TRBV6-4 and TRBJ1-6; no definite D call. Germline V CDR1 and CDR2: MRHNA, SNTAGT. Trimming took off 3 bases at V and 0 bases at J, with 6 bases between the two ends. This CDR3 spans 15 amino acids. The CDR3 spells CASSEQTSYNSPLHF. The DNA of the CDR3 is TGTGCCAGCAGTGAACAGACCTCCTATAATTCACCCCTCCACTTT.

The chain combines TRBV10-1 with TRBJ2-7; 8 bases agree with TRBD2. Germline values: CDR1 WNHNN, CDR2 SYGVQD (reference sequence). Germline trimming cut 5 bases from V and 0 bases from J; bases unmatched to any gene: 0. The CDR3 is made up of 13 amino acids. The DNA of the CDR3 is TGCGCCAGCAGTAGCGGGGGCTCCTACGAGCAGTACTTC. Protein: CASSSGGSYEQYF.

There are a few counts of this clone. This chain joins TRBV5-6 and TRBJ1-1; D unclear. V shed 4 bases and J shed 5 bases, with 21 bases lying between them. This CDR3 has 16 amino acids. Germline V lookup: CDR1 SGHDT, CDR2 YYEEEE. The CDR3 nucleotides read TGTGCCAGCAGCGGGTACGGACTGAGCCGAACAACTGAAGCTTTCTTT. This translates into CASSGYGLSRTTEAFF.

This clone was recorded only once. The chain uses TRBV5-6 and TRBJ1-5, with D possibly TRBD1 on 6 matching bases. The V end lost 3 bases, the J end lost 3 bases, and 10 bases lay between the germline ends. The CDR3 spans 14 residues. From germline, CDR1 is SGHDT and CDR2 YYEEEE. The CDR3 nucleotides are TGTGCCAGCAGCTGGGGGGGCCCCAATCAGCCCCAGCATTTT. As protein: CASSWGGPNQPQHF.

The rearrangement joins TRBV7-8 to TRBJ1-5; D is ambiguous. The CDR3 length is 14 residues. With 8 bases removed from V and 6 bases from J, the gap between germline ends came to 17 bases. Germline assignment: CDR1 SGHVS and CDR2 FQNEAQ. CDR3 loop: CASGEASYSQPQHF. The CDR3 DNA follows: TGTGCCAGCGGAGAGGCCTCATATTCTCAGCCCCAGCATTTT.

The chain joins TRBV19 to TRBJ2-3; D not resolved. Per germline, CDR1 LNHDA and CDR2 SQIVND (reference sequence). Trimming cost V 3 bases and J 0 bases, with 10 bases left between them. The CDR3 is 15 amino acids. CDR3 in DNA: TGTGCCAGTAGTATTAGGTTCCAGAGCACAGATACGCAGTATTTT. Encoded protein: CASSIRFQSTDTQYF.

V gene TRBV9 combines with J gene TRBJ1-3; D not resolved. Germline V lookup: CDR1 SGDLS, CDR2 YYNGEE. V was cut by 4 bases and J by 0 bases, with 11 bases left in between. The CDR3 has 15 residues. CDR3 DNA: TGTGCCAGCAGCTTTGAACCGGCCTCTGGAAACACCATATATTTT. Residues: CASSFEPASGNTIYF.